This T cell receptor (beta chain) was recovered during a study of T cell repertoires in cytomegalovirus infection. Study-level information: Public TCR beta signatures indicated both CMV infection and matching HLA type.

Overall study results and limits: The ex vivo response was dominated by HLA-C-restricted CMV-specific TCR beta clonotypes.

The CDR3 totals 17 residues. With V trimmed by 4 bases and J by 5 bases, 13 bases remained unmatched. Germline-derived CDR1 and CDR2 are SGHRS and YFSETQ. The sample holds a few counts of this clonotype. Its antigen is not identified. TCRdb re-called the reads with MiXCR, one entry per CDR3 protein. The repertoire holds 450,000 to 550,000 distinct CDR3 sequences, with 15% to 20% as singletons. The chain employs TRBV5-1 and TRBJ2-1, with 9 bases matching TRBD2. The sample was CD8+ T cells from PBMCs. The receptor's source is a human donor in good health (CMV status not recorded). Some clones in this sample may be carry-over from other donors' samples. The CDR3 here is CASSPPGSGRSDNEQFF. As DNA, the CDR3 is TGCGCCAGCAGCCCCCCGGGTAGCGGGAGATCTGACAATGAGCAGTTCTTC. The variable domain in full, with the rest retrieved from reference TRBV5-1 and TRBJ2-1, is KAGVTQTPRYLIKTRGQQVTLSCSPISGHRSVSWYQQTPGQGLQFLFEYFSETQRNKGNFPGRFSGRQFSNSRSEMNVSTLELGDSALYLCASSPPGSGRSDNEQFFGPGTRLTVL.